The 26 T cell receptor beta chains reported below all come from one sample, sequenced in a study of cytomegalovirus exposure and HLA in healthy donors. Vbeta (60) and Jbeta (13) primers were used in the PCR. The method was immunoSEQ multiplex PCR; TCRdb's version includes in-frame clones alone and lacks a portion of them. In the table there are about 120,000 clones, over 65% of which are singletons. Sequenced material: PBMCs. Source of these receptors: a woman aged 30 to 39 in good health and CMV-seronegative.

This chain uses TRBV4-3 with TRBJ2-3, with D perhaps TRBD2 (7 bases). Trimming took 0 bases from V and 4 from J, leaving 17 bases between them. The CDR3 consists of 17 residues. Germline lookup yields CDR1 LGHNA and CDR2 YSLEER. The CDR3 loop is CASSQDLLSGGADTQYF. For the CDR3, the DNA is TGCGCCAGCAGCCAAGACCTCCTCTCGGGGGGCGCAGATACGCAGTATTTT.

The chain has TRBV9 and TRBJ2-6; D remains ambiguous. CDR1 and CDR2 from the germline V gene are SGDLS and YYNGEE. The length of the CDR3 is 15 residues. Trimming took off 0 bases at V and 0 bases at J, with 4 bases between the two ends. This CDR3 is CASSVDISGANVLTF. The CDR3, as DNA: TGTGCCAGCAGCGTAGATATCTCTGGGGCCAACGTCCTGACTTTC.

CDR3 amino acids: CASSQPQEPYGYTF. The DNA for the CDR3 is TGCGCCAGCAGCCAACCACAGGAGCCCTATGGCTACACCTTC. V and J are TRBV4-1 and TRBJ1-2; TRBD1 might be the D (5 bases). The V end lost 2 bases, the J end lost 4 bases, and 11 bases lay between the germline ends. The CDR3 totals 14 residues. CDR1 MGHRA and CDR2 YSYEKL come from the germline V gene.

The rearrangement links TRBV2 to TRBJ2-3; the D is unclear. Trimming removed 4 bases at V and 0 bases at J, with 8 bases between. CDR1 is SNHLY and CDR2 is FYNNEI in the germline V gene. The length of the CDR3 is 14 residues. The CDR3 region has the DNA TGTGCCAGCAGTGCACTCTCTAGCACAGATACGCAGTATTTT. It specifies CASSALSSTDTQYF. The variable domain in full, with the rest retrieved from reference TRBV2 and TRBJ2-3, is EPEVTQTPSHQVTQMGQEVILRCVPISNHLYFYWYRQILGQKVEFLVSFYNNEISEKSEIFDDQFSVERPDGSNFTLKIRSTKLEDSAMYFCASSALSSTDTQYFGPGTRLTVL.

V gene TRBV7-2 combines with J gene TRBJ2-5; D possibly corresponds to TRBD2 (5 bases). CDR1 and CDR2 (germline): SGHTA, FQGNSA. The V gene lost 5 bases and the J gene lost 3 bases, with 19 bases spanning the gap. CDR3 length: 16 amino acids. CDR3 amino acids: CASSLDLRASKETQYF. CDR3 nucleotide sequence: TGTGCCAGCAGCCTTGATCTGCGGGCCTCAAAAGAGACCCAGTACTTC.

There are a few counts of this clone. This chain uses TRBV28 with TRBJ1-2; D may be TRBD1 (5 bases). This CDR3 contains 14 residues. Germline V CDR1 and CDR2: MDHEN, SYDVKM. V lost 8 bases, J lost 0 bases, and 13 bases lay in between. This CDR3 is CASRRGGANYGYTF. As DNA, the CDR3 is TGTGCCAGCCGGCGGGGGGGAGCTAACTATGGCTACACCTTC.

The chain employs TRBV5-6 and TRBJ1-6, with D unresolved. V was clipped by 0 bases and J by 14 bases, with 15 bases between them. Germline CDR1 reads SGHDT; CDR2 reads YYEEEE. The CDR3 contains 14 residues. CDR3 protein: CASSLGLGVAALHF. The CDR3 DNA follows: TGTGCCAGCAGCTTGGGCCTGGGAGTGGCAGCCCTCCACTTT.

The chain joins TRBV11-2 to TRBJ2-3, with D possibly matching TRBD1 (5 bases). This CDR3 has 14 amino acids. The V gene lost 1 base and the J gene lost 3 bases, with 8 bases spanning the gap. Germline CDR1 is SGHAT and CDR2 is FQNNGV. The CDR3 reads CASSLVQGTDTQYF. CDR3 bases: TGTGCCAGCAGCTTAGTTCAGGGAACAGATACGCAGTATTTT.

The V gene is TRBV5-6, the J gene TRBJ2-7, with a weak D call TRBD2 (5 bases). The germline gives CDR1 SGHDT, CDR2 YYEEEE. Trimming cost V 0 bases and J 3 bases, with 7 bases left between them. This CDR3 has 13 residues. The chain's CDR3 is CASSLERGYEQYF. DNA of the CDR3: TGTGCCAGCAGCTTGGAACGGGGCTACGAGCAGTACTTC.

The chain is built from TRBV30 and TRBJ2-7, with a tentative D call TRBD1 (5 bases). The germline V and J ends were trimmed by 2 bases and 2 bases, with 16 bases remaining between them. The CDR3 extends over 15 amino acids. The germline V gene encodes CDR1 GTSNPN and CDR2 SVGIG (reference sequence). In nucleotides, the CDR3 is TGTGCCTGGAGTACCTACTCACAGGTCCCCTACGAGCAGTACTTC. Its translation: CAWSTYSQVPYEQYF.

The genes are TRBV19 and TRBJ2-3, with 11 bases that match TRBD2. CDR3 length: 14 residues. The germline V gene encodes CDR1 LNHDA and CDR2 SQIVND (reference sequence). With 1 base clipped from V and 11 bases from J, the junction kept 5 bases outside the gene matches. The CDR3 loop reads CASSIGPGTSGQYF. The CDR3, as DNA: TGTGCCAGTAGTATAGGACCCGGGACTAGCGGGCAGTATTTT.

The chain links TRBV6-5 to TRBJ2-5; a possible D gene is TRBD2 (6 bases). Germline lookup yields CDR1 MNHEY and CDR2 SVGAGI. V lost 1 base and J lost 5, with 11 bases in between. This CDR3 is built from 14 residues. CDR3 amino acids: CASSYLGGTETQYF. The CDR3 nucleotides are TGTGCCAGCAGTTACTTGGGGGGTACGGAGACCCAGTACTTC.

The gene calls are TRBV21-1 and TRBJ2-1; the table gives TRBD1 as D, unverified against the DNA. TRBV21-1 is marked as a pseudogene. This CDR3 is built from 16 residues. The CDR3 loop is CAIPRDRDRGWHEQFF. The DNA of the CDR3 is TGTGCCATCCCTCGCGACCGGGACAGGGGATGGCATGAGCAGTTCTTC.

J is TRBJ1-4 and V is TRBV7-9; 7 bases match TRBD1. The CDR3 sequence is 18 residues long. Per the germline V gene, CDR1 is SEHNR and CDR2 is FQNEAQ (reference sequence). V shed 4 bases and J 5 bases; nucleotides not matched to a gene: 16. The CDR3 here is CASSSLSGTLQGNEKLFF. CDR3 in DNA: TGTGCCAGCAGCTCCCTATCCGGGACGCTACAGGGGAATGAAAAACTGTTTTTT. Looking up the rest from reference TRBV7-9 and TRBJ1-4 gives the full variable domain: DTGVSQNPRHKITKRGQNVTFRCDPISEHNRLYWYRQTLGQGPEFLTYFQNEAQLEKSRLLSDRFSAERPKGSFSTLEIQRTEQGDSAMYLCASSSLSGTLQGNEKLFFGSGTQLSVL.

This rearrangement joins TRBV6-5 to TRBJ1-5, with a weak D call TRBD1 (6 bases). CDR3 length: 13 amino acids. Germline-derived CDR1 and CDR2 are MNHEY and SVGAGI. The V end lost 5 bases, the J end lost 5 bases, and 10 bases lay between the germline ends. Written as DNA, the CDR3 is TGTGCCAGCAGTCCCAGGACAGATCAGCCCCAGCATTTT. It encodes CASSPRTDQPQHF.

The chain employs TRBV4-3 and TRBJ2-5; 8 bases align to TRBD2. This CDR3 spans 17 amino acids. The germline gives CDR1 LGHNA, CDR2 YSLEER. J was trimmed by 5 bases and V by 1 base; bases with no gene match: 12. This CDR3 reads CASSQVLSGVAEETQYF. CDR3 bases: TGCGCCAGCAGCCAAGTGCTTAGCGGGGTCGCCGAGGAGACCCAGTACTTC.

The gene calls are TRBV4-1 and TRBJ2-2; D might be TRBD2 (6 bases). This CDR3 contains 16 residues. Germline-derived CDR1 and CDR2 are MGHRA and YSYEKL. Trimming left V 0 bases short and J 5 bases short, with 13 bases between. The CDR3 loop reads CASSQDPGVSTGELFF. CDR3 DNA: TGCGCCAGCAGCCAAGATCCGGGGGTATCGACCGGGGAGCTGTTTTTT.

This clone came up once. This chain uses TRBV27 with TRBJ2-7; TRBD1 might be the D (6 bases). In germline, CDR1 is MNHEY, CDR2 SMNVEV (reference sequence). The germline V and J ends were trimmed by 6 bases and 2 bases, with 11 bases remaining between them. CDR3 size: 13 residues. CDR3 loop: CASRTGQTYEQYF. Written as DNA, the CDR3 is TGTGCCAGCAGAACAGGGCAAACCTACGAGCAGTACTTC.

This clone was seen once. The gene calls are TRBV6-5 and TRBJ2-1; the D gene is possibly TRBD1 (6 bases). This CDR3 contains 13 residues. With 8 bases removed from V and 7 bases from J, the gap between germline ends came to 15 bases. CDR1 is MNHEY and CDR2 is SVGAGI in the germline V gene. The CDR3 DNA reads as TGTGCCAGCCGTTCCAGTAGGGGGAATGAGCAGTTCTTC. It encodes CASRSSRGNEQFF.

The chain combines TRBV29-1 with TRBJ1-2; unclear D gene. CDR3 length: 11 amino acids. Germline lookup yields CDR1 SQVTM and CDR2 ANQGSEA. V was clipped by 5 bases and J by 7 bases, with 11 bases between them. CDR3 in amino acids: CSVSGNSGYTF. The CDR3 DNA is TGCAGCGTTAGCGGGAATAGTGGCTACACCTTC.

This sequence joins TRBV28 and TRBJ2-7, with 8 positions matching TRBD1. V lost 3 bases and J lost 6; bases outside the gene matches: 4. Germline V gene sequence: CDR1 MDHEN, CDR2 SYDVKM. The CDR3 runs 13 residues. CDR3 sequence (DNA): TGTGCCAGCAGTTTCGGCAGGGGGCGCGAGCAGTACTTC. This gives the protein CASSFGRGREQYF.

V gene TRBV5-4 combines with J gene TRBJ1-6; the D is unclear. CDR1 is SGHNT, CDR2 YYREEE, per germline (reference sequence). The CDR3 sequence is 15 residues long. V was pared by 4 bases and J by 8 bases, with 16 bases between. The CDR3 nucleotides are TGTGCCAGCAGCCCCCAGGACGGGCGGGATTCACCCCTCCACTTT. Translated, it gives CASSPQDGRDSPLHF.

The gene calls are TRBV5-8 and TRBJ2-7, with TRBD1 matching over 8 bases. The V gene's germline CDR1 is SGHTS and CDR2 YDEGEE. CDR3 length: 15 residues. Germline trimming cut 4 bases from V and 2 bases from J; bases unmatched to any gene: 8. DNA for the CDR3: TGTGCCAGCAGCGACCCCGGACAGGGTGCCTACGAGCAGTACTTC. It yields the protein CASSDPGQGAYEQYF.

J is TRBJ1-4 and V is TRBV7-9; no reliable D call. V lost 4 bases, J lost 0 bases, and 15 bases lay in between. From germline, CDR1 is SEHNR and CDR2 FQNEAQ (reference sequence). The CDR3 extends over 17 amino acids. The CDR3 DNA sequence: TGTGCCAGCAGCTGGTTGGAGGTTGATGCAACTAATGAAAAACTGTTTTTT. This translates into CASSWLEVDATNEKLFF.

The chain carries TRBV6-1 and TRBJ2-7; weak D call: TRBD2 (5 bases). Germline lookup yields CDR1 MNHNS and CDR2 SASEGT. This CDR3 region has 14 residues. Trimming took off 4 bases at V and 2 bases at J, with 12 bases between the two ends. CDR3: CASSVQEVTYEQYF. For the CDR3, the DNA is TGTGCCAGCAGTGTGCAGGAGGTAACCTACGAGCAGTACTTC.

The V call is TRBV5-1, the J call TRBJ2-1; D might be TRBD2 (6 bases). Germline V gene lookup returns CDR1 SGHRS and CDR2 YFSETQ. V lost 6 bases, J lost 7 bases, and 14 bases lay in between. The CDR3 has 13 amino acids. DNA of the CDR3: TGCGCCAGCACCAGACTAGGCGGGAATGAGCAGTTCTTC. Translation gives CASTRLGGNEQFF.